This entry lists 24 T cell receptor beta chains sequenced from one sample in a study of read filtering for tumor transcriptome and immune sequencing. From roughly 390 ng of RNA, a library with molecular barcoded alpha/delta and beta/gamma adaptors was made. TCRdb reanalysed the reads using MiXCR and keeps one entry per CDR3 protein. The data contain roughly 130,000 distinct CDR3 sequences, about an eighth of them singletons. Sequencing was performed on a population of CD138-negative cells sorted from bone marrow. All receptors derive from a donor at least 40 years old with multiple myeloma.

This clonotype was seen a handful of times. A much bigger clone sits one base away, suggesting this may be a read error. The CDR3 spells CASSPPGTTEAFF. DNA for the CDR3: TGTGCCAGCTCACCACCAGGGACGACTGAAGCTTTCTTT. The chain recombines TRBV18 with TRBJ1-1; D may be TRBD1 (5 bases). V lost 0 bases and J 5 bases, leaving 7 bases between the germline ends. CDR3 size: 13 residues. Germline V CDR1 and CDR2: KGHSH, LQKENI.

This clonotype was seen ten or more times. The chain joins TRBV9 to TRBJ2-3; D might be TRBD1 or TRBD2, each matching 5 bases. V shed 3 bases and J shed 7 bases, with 21 bases lying between them. The germline V gene encodes CDR1 SGDLS and CDR2 YYNGEE. There are 16 residues in the CDR3. CDR3 bases: TGTGCCAGCAGCGAACGGGGACCCACATCACGGAATACGCAGTATTTT. It encodes CASSERGPTSRNTQYF.

This clonotype was counted many times. This chain links TRBV3-1 with TRBJ2-1; D uncertain. V was shortened by 2 bases and J by 5 bases, with 7 bases between the two germline ends. Germline CDR1 and CDR2: LGHDT and YNNKEL (reference sequence). The CDR3 totals 13 residues. The CDR3 DNA is TGTGCCAGCAGCCAACTCCATAACAATGAGCAGTTCTTC. It yields the protein CASSQLHNNEQFF.

Many counts were recorded for this clonotype. The chain couples TRBV5-1 to TRBJ1-1, with TRBD1 identical over 7 bases. The CDR3 covers 14 residues. Germline V gene lookup returns CDR1 SGHRS and CDR2 YFSETQ. The ends lost 0 bases at V and 5 bases at J; junction bases unmatched: 4. In DNA form, the CDR3 reads TGCGCCAGCAGCTTGGAGGGGGCGCGAACTGAAGCTTTCTTT. Protein sequence: CASSLEGARTEAFF.

The chain links TRBV28 to TRBJ2-6; maybe TRBD1 (6 bases). The length of the CDR3 is 16 residues. The V gene lost 5 bases and the J gene lost 0 bases, with 11 bases spanning the gap. Germline V gene sequence: CDR1 MDHEN, CDR2 SYDVKM. CDR3 nucleotide sequence: TGTGCCAGCAGTGGCACAGGGCGCTCTGGGGCCAACGTCCTGACTTTC. Encoded protein: CASSGTGRSGANVLTF.

Remarks on this clonotype: A read error is likely, as this CDR3 ends without the conserved phenylalanine or tryptophan. The DNA is omitted, as the CDR3 cannot be located on it reliably, and the CDR3 follows TCRdb's listing. The rearrangement uses TRBV3-1 and TRBJ2-1. Inclusive of both ends, the CDR3 amounts to 11 amino acids. Germline CDR1 reads LGHDT; CDR2 reads YNNKEL (reference sequence). CDR3 region: CASSYNNEQFL.

This clonotype appeared many times. The chain joins TRBV7-3 to TRBJ2-7, with D possibly TRBD2 on 6 matching bases. Germline V gene sequence: CDR1 SGHTA, CDR2 FQGTGA. V was trimmed by 5 bases and J by 8 bases, leaving 16 bases between them. The CDR3 runs 13 residues. The CDR3 here is CASSRGTDQQQYF. As DNA, the CDR3 is TGTGCCAGCAGCCGCGGGACCGACCAACAGCAGTACTTC. The full variable domain, its missing parts supplied by reference TRBV7-3 and TRBJ2-7, is GAGVSQTPSNKVTEKGKYVELRCDPISGHTALYWYRQSLGQGPEFLIYFQGTGAADDSGLPNDRFFAVRPEGSVSTLKIQRTERGDSAVYLCASSRGTDQQQYFGPGTRLTVT.

As regards this clonotype: A read error may explain this, as a much larger clone is one base away. The chain couples TRBV28 to TRBJ2-1, with D unresolved. V was clipped by 11 bases and J by 6 bases, with 14 bases between them. The CDR3 consists of 12 residues. CDR1 is MDHEN, CDR2 SYDVKM, per germline. The CDR3 sequence: CAGLGGPNEQFF. CDR3 in DNA: TGTGCCGGCCTAGGTGGGCCCAATGAGCAGTTCTTC.

This clonotype was recorded many times. The chain employs TRBV5-5 and TRBJ2-3; 10 bases align to TRBD2. The CDR3 is 15 residues long. The V and J ends lost 4 bases and 5 bases, in that order; junction bases with no gene match: 7. Germline CDR1 SGHKS, CDR2 YYEKEE (reference sequence). CDR3 in DNA: TGTGCCAGCAGCCCCAGCGGGAGGGCCGTAGATACGCAGTATTTT. Its protein product is CASSPSGRAVDTQYF. The variable domain in full, completed from reference TRBV5-5 and TRBJ2-3, reads DAGVTQSPTHLIKTRGQQVTLRCSPISGHKSVSWYQQVLGQGPQFIFQYYEKEERGRGNFPDRFSARQFPNYSSELNVNALLLGDSALYLCASSPSGRAVDTQYFGPGTRLTVL.

There are many counts of this clonotype. The CDR3 sequence is CASSVGEVSYEQYF. CDR3 in DNA: TGCGCCAGCAGCGTCGGAGAAGTCTCCTACGAGCAGTACTTC. The V and J genes are TRBV5-1 and TRBJ2-7; D uncertain. The CDR3 has 14 amino acids. V lost 4 bases to trimming and J lost 0 bases, with 11 bases between them. Germline values: CDR1 SGHRS, CDR2 YFSETQ.

In this sample, this clonotype turned up a few times. This could be a read error, since a much larger clone is one nucleotide away. The chain links TRBV20-1 to TRBJ2-3; 10 bases match TRBD2. Losses at the gene ends were 6 bases for V and 2 bases for J; bases not matched to a gene: 11. Germline assignment: CDR1 DFQATT and CDR2 SNEGSKA (reference sequence). The CDR3 contains 16 residues. CDR3 nucleotide sequence: TGCAGTGCCATAGCACTAGCGGGGCGATCCACAGATACGCAGTATTTT. This encodes CSAIALAGRSTDTQYF.

This clonotype has a handful of counts. A much larger clone lies a single base off, so this may be a read error. The rearrangement joins TRBV5-1 to TRBJ2-1; D could derive from TRBD1 or TRBD2 (5 bases each). Germline CDR1 SGHRS, CDR2 YFSETQ. There are 13 residues in the CDR3. CDR3 coding DNA: TGCGCCAGCAGCGAGGGGCCTGACAATGTGCAGTTCTTC. This codes for CASSEGPDNVQFF.

This clonotype showed up just a few times. V gene TRBV29-1 combines with J gene TRBJ2-7; D is unresolved. Germline lookup yields CDR1 SQVTM and CDR2 ANQGSEA. Between the trimmed V and J ends, which lost 3 bases and 2 bases, there was a span of 8 bases. The CDR3 loop spans 12 amino acids. In DNA, the CDR3 is TGCAGCGTTGACTTGGGCCCCTACGAGCAGTACTTC. As protein: CSVDLGPYEQYF.

J is TRBJ1-3 and V is TRBV15; TRBD1 is a possible D gene (6 bases). The CDR3 spans 15 residues. Germline loops: CDR1 LNHNV, CDR2 YYDKDF (reference sequence). Trimming took 0 bases from V and 4 from J, leaving 10 bases between them. The DNA for the CDR3 is TGTGCCACCAGCAGAGACAGGGGTCGGGGAAACACCATATATTTT. Its protein is CATSRDRGRGNTIYF.

This clonotype has at least ten counts. V and J are TRBV3-1 and TRBJ2-2; 12 bases align to TRBD2. The junction had 5 bases not matched to a gene; V was cut back by 1 base and J by 2 bases. This CDR3 has 18 amino acids. CDR1 is LGHDT and CDR2 is YNNKEL in the germline V gene (reference sequence). CDR3 nucleotide sequence: TGTGCCAGCAGCCAAGGACTAGCGGGAGCCGCAAACACCGGGGAGCTGTTTTTT. It is translated as CASSQGLAGAANTGELFF.

This clonotype was found many times. The chain has TRBV5-1 and TRBJ1-1; D gene unclear. Per the germline V gene, CDR1 is SGHRS and CDR2 is YFSETQ. The length of the CDR3 is 11 residues. V was shortened by 4 bases and J by 7 bases, with 8 bases between the two germline ends. CDR3 coding DNA: TGCGCCAGCAGCGCTCAATATGAAGCTTTCTTT. It translates to CASSAQYEAFF.

Turning to this clonotype: With a much larger clone just one base away, this may be a read error. The V call is TRBV13, the J call TRBJ2-5; 10 bases line up with TRBD2. The ends lost 8 bases at V and 2 bases at J; junction bases unmatched: 8. Germline V lookup: CDR1 PRHDT, CDR2 FYEKMQ (reference sequence). The CDR3 loop spans 15 amino acids. This chain's CDR3 is CASGTSSGGQETQYF. CDR3 coding DNA: TGTGCCAGCGGCACATCTAGCGGGGGACAAGAGACCCAGTACTTC.

In its sample, this clonotype was seen many times. This chain connects TRBV28 to TRBJ2-7, with D perhaps assigned TRBD1 or TRBD2 (6 bases each). Germline V CDR1 and CDR2: MDHEN, SYDVKM. The CDR3 runs 14 residues. Deletions cut 5 bases from V and 7 bases from J, with 18 bases between. This CDR3 is CASSPPTGGGEQYF. The CDR3 coding sequence is TGTGCCAGCAGTCCCCCGACAGGAGGAGGGGAGCAGTACTTC.

This clonotype has a count of ten or more. The chain carries TRBV19 and TRBJ2-3; tentative D call: TRBD2 (7 bases). Germline V lookup: CDR1 LNHDA, CDR2 SQIVND (reference sequence). This CDR3 comprises 15 residues. Trimming took off 3 bases at V and 5 bases at J, with 15 bases between the two ends. The DNA of the CDR3 is TGTGCCAGTAGTATCTCTAGCGGAGGGGGAGATACGCAGTATTTT. It yields the protein CASSISSGGGDTQYF.

This clonotype appeared many times. An end of the junction does not agree with germline; a read error may underlie this. V usage is TRBV5-1 and J usage is TRBJ1-1; tentatively, D is TRBD1 (5 bases). This CDR3 spans 15 amino acids. Germline V gene data show CDR1 as SGHRS and CDR2 as YFSETQ. The DNA of the CDR3 is TGTGCCAGCAGCTTGGTTCAGGGTCTGAACACTGAAGCTTTCTTT. It is translated as CASSLVQGLNTEAFF. The full variable domain, rest sourced from reference TRBV5-1 and TRBJ1-1, is KAGVTQTPRYLIKTRGQQVTLSCSPISGHRSVSWYQQTPGQGLQFLFEYFSETQRNKGNFPGRFSGRQFSNSRSEMNVSTLELGDSALYLCASSLVQGLNTEAFFGQGTRLTVV.

Many counts were recorded for this clonotype. The gene calls are TRBV24-1 and TRBJ1-1; D gene uncertain. Germline V gene lookup returns CDR1 KGHDR and CDR2 SFDVKD. V shed 4 bases and J shed 1 base, with 6 bases lying between them. The CDR3 has 13 amino acids. DNA for the CDR3: TGTGCCACCAGTGAAGGCGAGAACACTGAAGCTTTCTTT. It encodes CATSEGENTEAFF.

This clonotype was counted a few times. The chain employs TRBV2 and TRBJ2-5; D is ambiguous. Germline loops: CDR1 SNHLY, CDR2 FYNNEI. The CDR3 loop spans 12 amino acids. The ends were cut back, 6 bases at V and 5 bases at J, with 10 bases in the middle. The CDR3 coding sequence is TGTGCCAGCAGAGGTATAGGGGAGACCCAGTACTTC. Protein sequence: CASRGIGETQYF.

This clonotype was seen repeatedly, ten times or more. V gene TRBV19 combines with J gene TRBJ2-2, with 7 bases identical to TRBD1. The CDR3 runs to 11 residues. V shed 11 bases, J shed 6 bases, and the junction held 3 bases outside the gene matches. Per the germline V gene, CDR1 is LNHDA and CDR2 is SQIVND (reference sequence). CDR3 sequence (DNA): TGTGCCTCCCAGGGGGCCGGGGAGCTGTTTTTT. Protein product: CASQGAGELFF.

About this clonotype: It is likely a read error: a sequence one base away is far more abundant. This chain joins TRBV11-3 and TRBJ2-5; 7 bases align to TRBD1. The CDR3 extends over 14 amino acids. Looked up from germline, CDR1 is SGHNT and CDR2 is YENEEA. CDR3 region: CAGSSGQVQETQYF. CDR3 DNA: TGTGCCGGCAGCTCCGGACAGGTTCAAGAGACCCAGTACTTC.